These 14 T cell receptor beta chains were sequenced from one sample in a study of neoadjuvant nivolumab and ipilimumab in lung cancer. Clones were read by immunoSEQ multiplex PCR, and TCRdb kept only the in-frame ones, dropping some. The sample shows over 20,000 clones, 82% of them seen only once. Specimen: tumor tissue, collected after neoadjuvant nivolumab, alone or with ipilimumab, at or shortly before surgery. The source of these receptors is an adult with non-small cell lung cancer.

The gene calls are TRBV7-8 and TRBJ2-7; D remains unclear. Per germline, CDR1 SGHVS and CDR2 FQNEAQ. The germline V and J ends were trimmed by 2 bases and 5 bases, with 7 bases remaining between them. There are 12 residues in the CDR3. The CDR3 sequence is CASSLYADEQYF. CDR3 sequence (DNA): TGTGCCAGCAGCTTATACGCGGACGAGCAGTACTTC. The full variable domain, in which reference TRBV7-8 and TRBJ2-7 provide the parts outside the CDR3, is GAGVSQSPRYKVAKRGQDVALRCDPISGHVSLFWYQQALGQGPEFLTYFQNEAQLDKSGLPSDRFFAERPEGSVSTLKIQRTQQEDSAVYLCASSLYADEQYFGPGTRLTVT.

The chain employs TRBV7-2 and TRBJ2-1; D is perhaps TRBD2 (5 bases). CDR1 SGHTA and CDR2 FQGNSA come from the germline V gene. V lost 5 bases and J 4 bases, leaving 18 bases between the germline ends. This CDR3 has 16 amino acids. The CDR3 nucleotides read TGTGCCAGCAGCCCCAAGCGGCGCGCGGATTACAATGAGCAGTTCTTC. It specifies CASSPKRRADYNEQFF.

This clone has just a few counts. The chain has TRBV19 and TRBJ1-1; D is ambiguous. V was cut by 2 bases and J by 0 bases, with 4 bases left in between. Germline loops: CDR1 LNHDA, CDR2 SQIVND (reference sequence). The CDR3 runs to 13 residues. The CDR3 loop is CASSINVNTEAFF. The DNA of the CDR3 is TGTGCCAGTAGTATAAATGTGAACACTGAAGCTTTCTTT.

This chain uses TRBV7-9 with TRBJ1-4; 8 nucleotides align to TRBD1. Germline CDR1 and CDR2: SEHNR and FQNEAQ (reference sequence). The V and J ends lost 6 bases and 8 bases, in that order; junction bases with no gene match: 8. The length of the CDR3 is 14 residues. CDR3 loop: CASSSGQGREKLFF. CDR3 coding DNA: TGTGCCAGCAGTTCAGGACAGGGACGCGAAAAACTGTTTTTT.

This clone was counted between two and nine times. In DNA, the CDR3 is TGTGCCAGCTCACCGAGGGGGAACACTGAAGCTTTCTTT. This gives the protein CASSPRGNTEAFF. This chain links TRBV18 with TRBJ1-1, with D possibly TRBD1 on 5 matching bases. Germline-derived CDR1 and CDR2 are KGHSH and LQKENI. The V gene lost 3 bases and the J gene lost 1 base, with 6 bases spanning the gap. There are 13 residues in the CDR3.

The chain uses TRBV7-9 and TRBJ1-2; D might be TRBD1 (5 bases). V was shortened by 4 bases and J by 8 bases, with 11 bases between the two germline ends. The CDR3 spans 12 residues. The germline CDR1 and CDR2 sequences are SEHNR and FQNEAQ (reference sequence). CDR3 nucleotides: TGTGCCAGCAGCTGGGGGGAGGGAGGCTACACCTTC. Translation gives CASSWGEGGYTF.

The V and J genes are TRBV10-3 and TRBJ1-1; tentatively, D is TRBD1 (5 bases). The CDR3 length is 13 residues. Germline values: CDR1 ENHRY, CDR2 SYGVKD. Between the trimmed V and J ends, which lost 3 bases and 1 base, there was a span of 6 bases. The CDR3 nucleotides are TGTGCCATCAGTGAAAGGGGGAACACTGAAGCTTTCTTT. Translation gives CAISERGNTEAFF.

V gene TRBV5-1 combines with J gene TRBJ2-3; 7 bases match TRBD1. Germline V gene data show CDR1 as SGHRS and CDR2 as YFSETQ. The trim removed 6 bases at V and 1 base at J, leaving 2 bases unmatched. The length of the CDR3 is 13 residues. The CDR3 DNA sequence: TGCGCCAGCAACCAGGGGGGCACAGATACGCAGTATTTT. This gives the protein CASNQGGTDTQYF.

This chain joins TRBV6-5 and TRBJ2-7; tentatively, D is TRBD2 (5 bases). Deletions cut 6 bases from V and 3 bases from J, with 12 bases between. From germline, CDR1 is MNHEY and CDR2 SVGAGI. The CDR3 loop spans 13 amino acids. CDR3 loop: CASSLNGGYEQYF. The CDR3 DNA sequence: TGTGCCAGCAGCCTAAATGGAGGCTACGAGCAGTACTTC.

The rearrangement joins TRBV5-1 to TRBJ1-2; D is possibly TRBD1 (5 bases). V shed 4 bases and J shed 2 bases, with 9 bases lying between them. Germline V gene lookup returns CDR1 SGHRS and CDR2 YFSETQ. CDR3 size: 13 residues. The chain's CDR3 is CASSLGENYGYTF. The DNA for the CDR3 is TGCGCCAGCAGCCTAGGGGAGAACTATGGCTACACCTTC.

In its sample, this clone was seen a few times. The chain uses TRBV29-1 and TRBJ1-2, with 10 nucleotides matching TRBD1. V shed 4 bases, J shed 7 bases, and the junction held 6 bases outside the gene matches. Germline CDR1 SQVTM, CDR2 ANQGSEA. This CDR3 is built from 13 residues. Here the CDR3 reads CSVADRGRSGYTF. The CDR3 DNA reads TGCAGCGTTGCCGACAGGGGGCGTAGTGGCTACACCTTC. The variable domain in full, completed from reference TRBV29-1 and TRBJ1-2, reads SAVISQKPSRDICQRGTSLTIQCQVDSQVTMMFWYRQQPGQSLTLIATANQGSEATYESGFVIDKFPISRPNLTFSTLTVSNMSPEDSSIYLCSVADRGRSGYTFGSGTRLTVV.

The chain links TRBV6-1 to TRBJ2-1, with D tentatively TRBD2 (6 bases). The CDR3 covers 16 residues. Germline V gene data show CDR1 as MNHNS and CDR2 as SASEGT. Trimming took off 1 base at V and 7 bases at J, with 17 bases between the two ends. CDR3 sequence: CASSEGARVTRNEQFF. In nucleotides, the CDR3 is TGTGCCAGCAGTGAAGGGGCCAGGGTGACTAGGAATGAGCAGTTCTTC.

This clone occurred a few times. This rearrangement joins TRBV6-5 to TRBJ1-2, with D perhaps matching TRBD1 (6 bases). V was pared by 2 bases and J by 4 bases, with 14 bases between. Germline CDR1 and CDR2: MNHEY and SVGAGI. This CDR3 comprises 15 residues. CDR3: CASSYGGGWGYGYTF. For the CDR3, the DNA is TGTGCCAGCAGTTACGGGGGGGGCTGGGGCTATGGCTACACCTTC.

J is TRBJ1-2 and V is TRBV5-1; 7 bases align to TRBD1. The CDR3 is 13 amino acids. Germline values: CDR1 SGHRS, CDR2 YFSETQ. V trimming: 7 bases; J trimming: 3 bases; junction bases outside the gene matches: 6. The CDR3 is CASHNTGDYGYTF. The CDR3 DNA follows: TGCGCCAGCCATAATACAGGGGACTATGGCTACACCTTC.